This entry features one T cell receptor beta chain sequence. This sample is part of a study of shared T cell receptors in the human thymus. The CDR3 is made up of 15 amino acids. Sequencing used immunoSEQ multiplex PCR; TCRdb keeps in-frame clones, though not all of them. Of 630,000 or so clones in the sample, about 87% were seen once. These records were also assigned to another study, of human thymus T cells. As reported in that work: From resections taken during corrective heart surgery, the thymus tissue was obtained.

The V call is TRBV1, the J call TRBJ1-1; the D segment call TRBD1 is taken from the table without a DNA check. TRBV1 constitutes a pseudogene. The sequencing sample was made of thymocytes. The TCR originated in a boy under three years old with a congenital heart defect. CDR3 residues: CTSSPREPLNTEAFF. The CDR3 DNA follows: TGCACCAGCAGCCCCAGGGAACCCCTGAACACTGAAGCTTTCTTT.